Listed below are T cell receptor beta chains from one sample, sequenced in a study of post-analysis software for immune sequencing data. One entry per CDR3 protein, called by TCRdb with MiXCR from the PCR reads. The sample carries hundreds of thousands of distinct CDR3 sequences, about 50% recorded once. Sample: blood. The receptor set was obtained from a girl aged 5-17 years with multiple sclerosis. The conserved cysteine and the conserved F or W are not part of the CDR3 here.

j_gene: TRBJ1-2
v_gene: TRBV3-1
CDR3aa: ASSHQGGVGYT

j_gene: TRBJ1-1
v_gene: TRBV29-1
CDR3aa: SVSGGRTEAF

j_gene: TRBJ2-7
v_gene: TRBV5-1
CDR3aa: ASSFDRTSSYEQY

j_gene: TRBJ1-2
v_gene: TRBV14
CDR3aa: TSSHVGAGAHGYT

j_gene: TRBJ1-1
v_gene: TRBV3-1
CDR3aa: ASSGNVGALNAF

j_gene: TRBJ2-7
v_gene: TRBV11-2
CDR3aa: ASSLVRRGQY

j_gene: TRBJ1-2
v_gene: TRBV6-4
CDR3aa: ASSTGNGYT

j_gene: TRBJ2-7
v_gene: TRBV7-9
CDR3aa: ASSPWTGVSSYEQY

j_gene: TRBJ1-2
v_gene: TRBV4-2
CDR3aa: ASSQEGGREPYGYT

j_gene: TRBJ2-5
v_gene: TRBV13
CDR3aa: ASSIRRTTFGETQY

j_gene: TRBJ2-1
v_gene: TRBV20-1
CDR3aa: SAPTLMKAGGPQYNEQF

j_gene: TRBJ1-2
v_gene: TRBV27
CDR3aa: ASSPRWGQGGGYT

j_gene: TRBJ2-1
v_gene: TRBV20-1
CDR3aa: SARGSVEQF